The clone carrying this T cell receptor (beta chain) was recorded a few times. CDR1 is SGHVS, CDR2 FNYEAQ, per germline. The CDR3 is made up of 13 amino acids. The V gene lost 5 bases and the J gene lost 9 bases, with 17 bases spanning the gap. The data belong to a study of OX40 agonist ivuxolimab in advanced cancers. Study at large: The dose-escalation cohort was about 86% male, with a mean age of about 60 years, ranging about 23 to 90.

Sequencing was performed with immunoSEQ multiplex PCR; in TCRdb, only in-frame clones are kept and a portion is missing. The sample records 50,000 to 70,000 clones, just under 85% being singletons. Here the sequenced sample was CD4+ or CD8+ T cells sorted from blood, taken in a trial of the OX40 agonist ivuxolimab. The clonotype comes from an adult with an advanced solid tumor such as melanoma, head and neck, liver or kidney cancer. The chain recombines TRBV7-6 with TRBJ2-7, with D possibly TRBD1 on 6 matching bases. CDR3 DNA: TGTGCCAGCAGCCCTCGGGACACCTCGGGGCAGTACTTC. Translating gives CASSPRDTSGQYF.